This T cell receptor (beta chain) appears in the sequencing data of a study of T cells in Graves' hyperthyroidism and ophthalmopathy (dated by TCRdb to between 2018 and 2021). Some background on the complete study: Peripheral blood samples were taken at the time of initial diagnosis, prior to any treatment. A discovery cohort of roughly 100 patients, approximately 45 with Graves' ophthalmopathy and about 58 with stable Graves' hyperthyroidism, was used to find distinguishing TCR V-J signatures. The 100 or so discovery patients were randomly split 7:3 into training and test sets. After blood sampling, hyperthyroidism patients were treated with methimazole at a starting dose of 30 mg daily, and ophthalmopathy patients were treated with high-dose intravenous methylprednisolone. The study also compared thyroid tissue and blood T-cell repertoires from more than 5 Graves' hyperthyroidism patients. Prospective prediction of ophthalmopathy was tested in an independent validation cohort consisting of 18 hyperthyroidism patients and some 17 patients who later progressed to ophthalmopathy. The paper describes TCR Vbeta CDR3 sequencing of 135 peripheral blood samples, made up of approximately 40 ophthalmopathy patients, roughly 75 hyperthyroidism patients and 17 progressor patients.

This clonotype was seen repeatedly, ten times or more. This receptor's antigen is unknown. Base-call qualities are not available, and no considerably larger clone is one nucleotide away. A patient counted as having stable Graves' hyperthyroidism if no progression to ophthalmopathy occurred over 18 months of follow-up. The hyperthyroidism patients were between 18 and 65 years old and newly diagnosed, with a disease duration of less than 2 months. Patients with uncontrolled infections, other autoimmune diseases, pregnancy or lactation were excluded. Clinical symptoms, serum thyroxine and TRAb, thyroid ultrasound, and orbital computed tomography formed the basis for the diagnoses. PBMCs were isolated from about 10 ml of fresh peripheral blood by Ficoll-Paque density gradient centrifugation. Total RNA was extracted with Trizol reagent, and quality was checked on an Agilent 2100 Bioanalyzer. V is clipped by 3 bases and J by 5 bases, and the sequence between their germline boundaries is 13 bases long. Including cysteine and phenylalanine, the CDR3 has 13 amino acids. Just CDR3 DNA is preserved here, 39 bases in frame from base 1. From the germline V gene (reference sequence), CDR1 is DFQATT and CDR2 is SNEGSKA.

The TCR beta CDR3 regions were amplified from the RNA transcripts. The TCR CDR3 was subjected to a first round of RT-PCR using the HTBI primer set and the Qiagen OneStep RT-PCR kit. Libraries were constructed in a second round of multiplex PCR, after which size selection and purification were performed. The libraries were sequenced on an Illumina HiSeq2000 using paired-end 100 bp reads. The published analysis was carried out like this. Raw data were processed with SOAPnuke, discarding reads with adapters, uncalled bases, mean Phred below 15, or no exact constant-primer or identifier match. COPE v1.2.5 was used to merge the high-quality paired reads, and each unique nucleotide sequence was defined as a clonotype. MiTCR v1.1 was used to align the clonotypes against IMGT TRBV, TRBD and TRBJ reference segments. The analysis included only V-J combinations with a frequency above 0.0001, which together covered approximately 99% of the repertoires. A TCS score was defined as the ratio of F50 (clonal expansion) to E x V (chaos), with BLOSUM62-based TCRdist applied between CDR3 peptides within each V-J. Welch's t-statistics and random forest reduced around 520 V-J features to around 14, which were used in a naive Bayes classifier (R e1071). The public reads were reanalyzed by TCRdb: fastp trimming at Q25, MiXCR alignment, in-frame beta chains only. Every distinct CDR3 protein forms one entry, paired with its most common genes and DNA. These V and J calls derive from TCRdb rather than the authors' analysis. This sample has about 200,000 distinct CDR3 sequences in its table, and roughly a sixth of those were observed once. Over 45% of the sample rests with the top ten.

What the study reported, not specific to this receptor: Blood samples also contained most of the expanded thyroid clonotypes (frequency above 0.001), which suggests that blood repertoires may reflect thyroid immune responses. Sample size was not statistically predetermined, and blinding of investigators to group allocation was not performed. In validation, the model predicted progression to ophthalmopathy with approximately 69% sensitivity and less than 75% specificity, a median of around six months before onset. In cross-validation, a model built on a 13 V-J signature told ophthalmopathy apart from stable hyperthyroidism with roughly 87% sensitivity and 81% to 82% specificity, and in testing the same model reached 80%/75%.

The source of this sequence is a woman between 50 and 59 years old with Graves' hyperthyroidism. Recombination linked TRBV20-1 to TRBJ2-5; D gene: possibly TRBD2, on 6 matching bases. Input material: blood. The DNA is as follows: TGCAGTGCTAGGGACGGGGGTCGGGAGACCCAGTACTTC. This codes for CSARDGGRETQYF.